The present TCR beta chain was sequenced within a study of blood T cell repertoires in COVID-19. Whole-study context: Both acute and convalescent COVID-19 samples were obtained from the United States, Italy and Spain.

Original methodology: Amplifying reference gene primers gave estimates of nucleated cell counts. The repertoire was sequenced with immunoSEQ multiplex PCR; TCRdb's copy has only in-frame clones and lacks some. V and J calls plus clone size are reproduced from that table; the DNA served to infer D and trimming. The repertoire includes over 100,000 clones, around 80% of them detected once, and roughly 17% sits in the top ten. V was pared by 0 bases and J by 1 base, with 13 bases between. The CDR3 is 16 amino acids. Germline V gives CDR1 SGHNT, CDR2 YYREEE (reference sequence). This clone is a singleton in its sample.

Material: peripheral blood. This TCR derives from a man in his fifties or sixties with active or convalescent COVID-19. The chain employs TRBV5-4 and TRBJ2-5; perhaps TRBD1 as D (7 bases). The CDR3 DNA reads TGTGCCAGCAGCTTGGAGCTGCGGGACAGCCAAGAGACCCAGTACTTC. Amino acids: CASSLELRDSQETQYF.